The next 13 T cell receptor beta chains were all read from a single sample in a study of blood T cell repertoires in COVID-19. Some clones are missing from TCRdb's copy, which holds only in-frame ones; the method was immunoSEQ multiplex PCR. The sample includes about 170,000 clones, 85% to 90% seen only once; the top ten take 10% to 11%. The material sequenced was peripheral blood. The receptors were sampled from a woman aged 55-69 years with COVID-19, enrolled during active disease.

The V call is TRBV12-3 or TRBV12-4, the J call TRBJ2-7; tentative D call: TRBD1 (6 bases). V dropped 5 bases and J dropped 0 bases, with 8 bases sitting between them. The CDR3 sequence is 13 residues long. The CDR3 region has the DNA TGTGCCAGCAGTCAGGGGAACTCCTACGAGCAGTACTTC. Its translation is CASSQGNSYEQYF.

The chain has TRBV29-1 and TRBJ1-1; 8 nucleotides align to TRBD1. CDR3 length: 16 residues. Germline CDR1 reads SQVTM; CDR2 reads ANQGSEA. CDR3 loop: CRAQTGTGLMNTEAFF. For the CDR3, the DNA is TGCCGCGCACAAACCGGGACAGGCCTTATGAACACTGAAGCTTTCTTT.

This chain uses TRBV6-5 with TRBJ1-1; 9 bases fit TRBD1. The CDR3 is 15 amino acids. J lost 3 bases, V lost 7 bases, and 9 bases had no gene match. Per the germline V gene, CDR1 is MNHEY and CDR2 is SVGAGI. The DNA of the CDR3 is TGTGCCAGCACCCAACCGACAGGGGGAGACACTGAAGCTTTCTTT. Amino acids: CASTQPTGGDTEAFF.

The V call is TRBV4-1, the J call TRBJ1-2; a weak D match, TRBD1 (6 bases). The germline CDR1 and CDR2 sequences are MGHRA and YSYEKL. The CDR3 sequence is 15 residues long. V was cut by 0 bases and J by 4 bases, with 12 bases left in between. The CDR3 sequence: CASSQDLGQTYGYTF. The CDR3 bases are TGCGCCAGCAGCCAAGATTTAGGACAGACCTATGGCTACACCTTC.

The chain is built from TRBV9 and TRBJ2-7; 10 bases agree with TRBD2. The ends lost 0 bases at V and 4 bases at J; junction bases unmatched: 4. CDR3 length: 15 amino acids. From germline, CDR1 is SGDLS and CDR2 YYNGEE. The CDR3 sequence: CASSVGASGRYEQYF. CDR3 in DNA: TGTGCCAGCAGCGTAGGGGCTAGCGGGAGATACGAGCAGTACTTC.

The chain employs TRBV13 and TRBJ2-7; 7 bases map to TRBD1. Germline CDR1 reads PRHDT; CDR2 reads FYEKMQ (reference sequence). V shed 5 bases, J shed 7 bases, and the junction held 14 bases outside the gene matches. This CDR3 region has 15 residues. CDR3 loop: CASSAQTGTVWEQYF. In DNA form, the CDR3 reads TGTGCCAGCAGCGCTCAGACAGGGACGGTCTGGGAGCAGTACTTC.

The V and J genes are TRBV6-2 or TRBV6-3 and TRBJ1-6; possible D gene TRBD1, 6 bases. Trimming shortened V by 6 bases and J by 13 bases, and 25 bases separated the two germline ends. The germline gives CDR1 MNHEY, CDR2 SVGEGT. This CDR3 comprises 16 residues. The CDR3 reads CASSQGQAPLIRPLHF. The CDR3 DNA reads TGTGCCAGCAGCCAGGGGCAGGCGCCCTTAATTCGGCCCCTCCACTTT.

This clone was detected once. This chain joins TRBV7-3 and TRBJ1-2, with D perhaps TRBD1 (5 bases). Per germline, CDR1 SGHTA and CDR2 FQGTGA. This CDR3 region has 16 residues. V was shortened by 1 base and J by 8 bases, with 20 bases between the two germline ends. CDR3 sequence (DNA): TGTGCCAGCAGCTTAAGGCCCACTGGGGCGCCGGAAGGCTACACCTTC. This sequence encodes CASSLRPTGAPEGYTF.

The chain carries TRBV6-5 and TRBJ2-7; 10 bases match TRBD1. The CDR3 is made up of 15 amino acids. The germline CDR1 and CDR2 sequences are MNHEY and SVGAGI. Trimming cost V 6 bases and J 4 bases; bases outside gene matches: 9. The CDR3 nucleotides read TGTGCCAGCAGACCCAAGACAGGGGGCCTTTACGAGCAGTACTTC. Protein: CASRPKTGGLYEQYF.

The chain uses TRBV2 and TRBJ2-1, with 11 bases matching TRBD2. The CDR3 extends over 16 amino acids. CDR1 and CDR2 from the germline V gene are SNHLY and FYNNEI. After removal of 6 bases from V and 7 bases from J, the junction contained 11 bases not matched to a gene. The CDR3 here is CASRTQGTSGLNEQFF. DNA of the CDR3: TGTGCCAGCAGGACCCAAGGGACTAGCGGACTGAATGAGCAGTTCTTC.

The V gene is TRBV28, the J gene TRBJ1-5, with TRBD1 identical over 9 bases. CDR3 length equals 16 residues. Germline CDR1 and CDR2: MDHEN and SYDVKM. Germline trimming cut 5 bases from V and 0 bases from J; bases unmatched to any gene: 5. CDR3 DNA: TGTGCCAGCAGTCCGTGGACAGGGGATAGCAATCAGCCCCAGCATTTT. It translates to CASSPWTGDSNQPQHF.

CDR3 bases: TGCGCCAGCAGCTTAACCGGGACAGACACTAGCAATCAGCCCCAGCATTTT. This codes for CASSLTGTDTSNQPQHF. The chain couples TRBV5-1 to TRBJ1-5, with 7 bases that match TRBD1. The CDR3 totals 17 residues. Germline lookup yields CDR1 SGHRS and CDR2 YFSETQ. V was pared by 2 bases and J by 0 bases, with 8 bases of the junction left unmatched.

This rearrangement joins TRBV7-2 to TRBJ2-3, with D perhaps TRBD2 (6 bases). The germline gives CDR1 SGHTA, CDR2 FQGNSA. This CDR3 has 14 amino acids. V lost 1 base to trimming and J lost 15 bases, with 20 bases between them. The CDR3 sequence: CASSLVLKAGPSYF. The CDR3 region has the DNA TGTGCCAGCAGCTTAGTTTTGAAGGCGGGACCCTCTTATTTT.